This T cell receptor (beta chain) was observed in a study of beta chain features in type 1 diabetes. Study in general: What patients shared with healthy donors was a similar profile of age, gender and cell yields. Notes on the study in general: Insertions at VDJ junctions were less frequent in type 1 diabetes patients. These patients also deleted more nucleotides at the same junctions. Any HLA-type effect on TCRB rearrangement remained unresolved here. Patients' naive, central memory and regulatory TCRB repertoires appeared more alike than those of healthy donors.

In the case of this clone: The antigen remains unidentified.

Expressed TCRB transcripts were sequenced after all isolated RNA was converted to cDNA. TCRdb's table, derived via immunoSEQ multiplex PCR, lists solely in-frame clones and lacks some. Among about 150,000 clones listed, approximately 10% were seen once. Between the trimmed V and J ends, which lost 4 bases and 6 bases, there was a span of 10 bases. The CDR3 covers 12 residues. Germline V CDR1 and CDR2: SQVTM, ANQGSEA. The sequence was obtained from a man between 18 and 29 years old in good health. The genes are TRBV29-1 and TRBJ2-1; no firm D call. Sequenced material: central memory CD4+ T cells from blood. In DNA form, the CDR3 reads TGCAGCGTTGGATGGGTCTCCAATGAGCAGTTCTTC. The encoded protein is CSVGWVSNEQFF.